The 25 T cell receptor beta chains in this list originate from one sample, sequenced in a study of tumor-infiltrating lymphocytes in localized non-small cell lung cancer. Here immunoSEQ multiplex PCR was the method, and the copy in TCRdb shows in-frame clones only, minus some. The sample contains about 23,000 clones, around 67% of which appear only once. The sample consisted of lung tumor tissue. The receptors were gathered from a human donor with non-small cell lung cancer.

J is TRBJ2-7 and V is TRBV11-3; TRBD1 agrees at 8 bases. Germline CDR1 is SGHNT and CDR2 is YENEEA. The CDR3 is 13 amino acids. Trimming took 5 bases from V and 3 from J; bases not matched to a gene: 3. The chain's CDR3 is CASSPGQGYEQYF. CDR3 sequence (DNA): TGTGCCAGCAGCCCCGGACAGGGCTACGAGCAGTACTTC.

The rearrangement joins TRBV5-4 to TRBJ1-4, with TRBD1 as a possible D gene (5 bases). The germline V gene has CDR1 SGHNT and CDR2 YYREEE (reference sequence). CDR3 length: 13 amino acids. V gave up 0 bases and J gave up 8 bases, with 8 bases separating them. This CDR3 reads CASSLGAGEKLFF. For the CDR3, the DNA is TGTGCCAGCAGCTTGGGGGCAGGGGAAAAACTGTTTTTT.

The CDR3 region is CASSELDRGDTGELFF. CDR3 DNA sequence: TGTGCCAGCAGTGAATTGGACAGGGGGGACACCGGGGAGCTGTTTTTT. The V gene is TRBV25-1, the J gene TRBJ2-2, with 10 bases fitting TRBD1. CDR1 is MGHDK and CDR2 is SYGVNS in the germline V gene. The V and J ends lost 1 base and 3 bases, in that order; junction bases with no gene match: 2. The CDR3 contains 16 residues. Full variable domain (remainder filled in from reference TRBV25-1 and TRBJ2-2): EADIYQTPRYLVIGTGKKITLECSQTMGHDKMYWYQQDPGMELHLIHYSYGVNSTEKGDLSSESTVSRIRTEHFPLTLESARPSHTSQYLCASSELDRGDTGELFFGEGSRLTVL.

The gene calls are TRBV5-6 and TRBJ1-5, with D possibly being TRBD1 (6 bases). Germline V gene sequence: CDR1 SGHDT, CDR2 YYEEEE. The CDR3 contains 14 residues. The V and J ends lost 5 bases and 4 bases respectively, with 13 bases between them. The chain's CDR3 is CASSRGRGNQPQHF. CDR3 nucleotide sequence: TGTGCCAGCAGTCGGGGCAGGGGTAATCAGCCCCAGCATTTT.

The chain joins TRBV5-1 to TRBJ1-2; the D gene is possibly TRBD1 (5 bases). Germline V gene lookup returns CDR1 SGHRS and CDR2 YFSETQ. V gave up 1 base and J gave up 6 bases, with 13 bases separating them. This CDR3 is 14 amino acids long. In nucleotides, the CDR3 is TGCGCCAGCAGCTTGTCAGGGTTGGAGCATGGCTACACCTTC. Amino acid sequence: CASSLSGLEHGYTF.

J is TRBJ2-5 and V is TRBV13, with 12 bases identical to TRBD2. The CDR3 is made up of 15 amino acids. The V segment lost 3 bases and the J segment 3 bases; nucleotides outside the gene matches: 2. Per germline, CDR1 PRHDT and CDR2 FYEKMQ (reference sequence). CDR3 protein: CASSFLAGGEETQYF. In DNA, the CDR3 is TGTGCCAGCAGCTTTCTAGCGGGGGGGGAAGAGACCCAGTACTTC.

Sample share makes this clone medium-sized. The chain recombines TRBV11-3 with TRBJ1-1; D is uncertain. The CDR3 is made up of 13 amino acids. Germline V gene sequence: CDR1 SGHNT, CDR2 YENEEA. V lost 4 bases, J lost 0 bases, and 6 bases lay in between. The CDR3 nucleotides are TGTGCCAGCAGCTCCCAAATGAACACTGAAGCTTTCTTT. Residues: CASSSQMNTEAFF.

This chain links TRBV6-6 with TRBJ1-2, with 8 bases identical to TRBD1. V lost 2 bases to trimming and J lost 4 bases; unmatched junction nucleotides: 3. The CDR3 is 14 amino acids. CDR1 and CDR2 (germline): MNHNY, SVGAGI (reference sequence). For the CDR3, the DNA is TGTGCCAGCAGTTACGATGGGACAGGCTATGGCTACACCTTC. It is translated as CASSYDGTGYGYTF.

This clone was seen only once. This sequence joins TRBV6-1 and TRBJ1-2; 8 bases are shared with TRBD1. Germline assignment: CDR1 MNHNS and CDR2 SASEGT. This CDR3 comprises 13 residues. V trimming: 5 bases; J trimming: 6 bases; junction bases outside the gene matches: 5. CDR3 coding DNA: TGTGCCAGCAGTCCAGGGGGCGCCGATGGCTACACCTTC. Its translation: CASSPGGADGYTF.

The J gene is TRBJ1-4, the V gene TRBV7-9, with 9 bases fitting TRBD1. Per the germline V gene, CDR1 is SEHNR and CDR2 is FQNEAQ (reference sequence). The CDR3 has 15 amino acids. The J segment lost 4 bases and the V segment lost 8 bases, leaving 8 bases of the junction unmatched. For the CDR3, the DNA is TGTGCCAGCGTCCCGGGACAGGGCAGTAATGAAAAACTGTTTTTT. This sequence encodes CASVPGQGSNEKLFF.

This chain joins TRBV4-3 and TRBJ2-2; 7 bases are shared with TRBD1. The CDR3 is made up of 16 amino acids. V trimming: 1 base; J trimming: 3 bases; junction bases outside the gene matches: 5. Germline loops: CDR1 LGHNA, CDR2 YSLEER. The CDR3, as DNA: TGCGCCAGCAGCCAAGTCCCTCAGGGGGACACCGGGGAGCTGTTTTTT. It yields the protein CASSQVPQGDTGELFF.

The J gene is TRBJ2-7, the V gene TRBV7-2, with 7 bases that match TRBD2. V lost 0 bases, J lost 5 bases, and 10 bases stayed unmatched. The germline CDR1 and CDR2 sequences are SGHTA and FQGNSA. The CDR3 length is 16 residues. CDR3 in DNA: TGTGCCAGCAGCTTAGCATCCGTGCGGGGGAGCCACGAGCAGTACTTC. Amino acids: CASSLASVRGSHEQYF.

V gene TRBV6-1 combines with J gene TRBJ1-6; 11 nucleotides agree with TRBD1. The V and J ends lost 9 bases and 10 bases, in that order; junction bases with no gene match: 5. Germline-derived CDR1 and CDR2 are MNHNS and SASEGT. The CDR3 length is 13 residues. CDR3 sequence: CASWDRGRSPLHF. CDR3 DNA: TGTGCCAGTTGGGACAGGGGGAGGTCACCCCTCCACTTT.

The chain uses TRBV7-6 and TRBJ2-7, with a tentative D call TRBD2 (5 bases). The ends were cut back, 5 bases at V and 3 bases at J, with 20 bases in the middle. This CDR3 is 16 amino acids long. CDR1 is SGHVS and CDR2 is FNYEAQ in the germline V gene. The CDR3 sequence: CASSPISGVHRYEQYF. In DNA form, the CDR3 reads TGTGCCAGCAGCCCTATTTCCGGGGTACACCGCTACGAGCAGTACTTC.

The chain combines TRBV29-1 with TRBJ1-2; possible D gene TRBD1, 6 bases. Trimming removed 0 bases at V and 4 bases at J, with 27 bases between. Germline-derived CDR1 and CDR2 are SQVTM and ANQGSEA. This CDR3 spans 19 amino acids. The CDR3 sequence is CSVEDLVGGRGSIIYGYTF. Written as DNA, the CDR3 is TGCAGCGTTGAAGATTTGGTGGGGGGGCGAGGCAGCATTATCTATGGCTACACCTTC.

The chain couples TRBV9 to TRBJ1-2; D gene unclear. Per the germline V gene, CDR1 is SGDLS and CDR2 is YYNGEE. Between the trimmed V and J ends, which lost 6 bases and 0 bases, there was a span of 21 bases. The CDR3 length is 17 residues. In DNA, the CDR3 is TGTGCCAGCACCGCTTTTCCGGGAGACACTCCTAACTATGGCTACACCTTC. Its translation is CASTAFPGDTPNYGYTF. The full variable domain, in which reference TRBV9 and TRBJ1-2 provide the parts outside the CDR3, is DSGVTQTPKHLITATGQRVTLRCSPRSGDLSVYWYQQSLDQGLQFLIQYYNGEERAKGNILERFSAQQFPDLHSELNLSSLELGDSALYFCASTAFPGDTPNYGYTFGSGTRLTVV.

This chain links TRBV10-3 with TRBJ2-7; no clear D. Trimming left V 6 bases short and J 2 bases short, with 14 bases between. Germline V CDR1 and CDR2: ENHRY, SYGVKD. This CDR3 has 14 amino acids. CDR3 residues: CAIRKADITYEQYF. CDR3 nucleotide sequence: TGTGCCATCAGGAAGGCGGATATTACCTACGAGCAGTACTTC.

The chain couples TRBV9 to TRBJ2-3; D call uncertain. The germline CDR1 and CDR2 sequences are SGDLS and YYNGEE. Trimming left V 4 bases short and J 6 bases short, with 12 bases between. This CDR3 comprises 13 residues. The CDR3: CASSSPSSDTQYF. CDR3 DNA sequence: TGTGCCAGCAGCTCCCCCTCCTCGGATACGCAGTATTTT. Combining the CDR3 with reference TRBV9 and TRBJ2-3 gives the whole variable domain DSGVTQTPKHLITATGQRVTLRCSPRSGDLSVYWYQQSLDQGLQFLIQYYNGEERAKGNILERFSAQQFPDLHSELNLSSLELGDSALYFCASSSPSSDTQYFGPGTRLTVL.

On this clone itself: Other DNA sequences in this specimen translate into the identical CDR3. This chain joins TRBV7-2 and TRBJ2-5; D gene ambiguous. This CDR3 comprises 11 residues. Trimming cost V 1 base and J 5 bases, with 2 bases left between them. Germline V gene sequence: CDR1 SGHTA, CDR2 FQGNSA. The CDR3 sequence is CASSLVETQYF. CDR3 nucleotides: TGTGCCAGCAGCTTAGTTGAGACCCAGTACTTC.

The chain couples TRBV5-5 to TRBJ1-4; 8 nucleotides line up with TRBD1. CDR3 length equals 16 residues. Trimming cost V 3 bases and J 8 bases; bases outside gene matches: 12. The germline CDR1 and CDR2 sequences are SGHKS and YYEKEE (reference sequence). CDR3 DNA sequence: TGTGCCAGCAGCTCCGGGACAGGTGCTCTTGGGGAAAAACTGTTTTTT. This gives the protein CASSSGTGALGEKLFF.

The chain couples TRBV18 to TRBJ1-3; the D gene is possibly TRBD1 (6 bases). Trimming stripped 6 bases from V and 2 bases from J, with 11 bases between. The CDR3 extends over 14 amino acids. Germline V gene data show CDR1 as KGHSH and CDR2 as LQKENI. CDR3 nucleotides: TGTGCCAGCTCCCCGGACAGTACTGGAAACACCATATATTTT. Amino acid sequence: CASSPDSTGNTIYF.

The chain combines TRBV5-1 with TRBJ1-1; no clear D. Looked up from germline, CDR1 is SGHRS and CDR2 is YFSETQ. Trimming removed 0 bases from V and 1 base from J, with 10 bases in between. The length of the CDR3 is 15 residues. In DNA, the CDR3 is TGCGCCAGCAGCTTGGAGGCAGAGAGGAACACTGAAGCTTTCTTT. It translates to CASSLEAERNTEAFF. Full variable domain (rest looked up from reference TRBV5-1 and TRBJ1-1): KAGVTQTPRYLIKTRGQQVTLSCSPISGHRSVSWYQQTPGQGLQFLFEYFSETQRNKGNFPGRFSGRQFSNSRSEMNVSTLELGDSALYLCASSLEAERNTEAFFGQGTRLTVV.

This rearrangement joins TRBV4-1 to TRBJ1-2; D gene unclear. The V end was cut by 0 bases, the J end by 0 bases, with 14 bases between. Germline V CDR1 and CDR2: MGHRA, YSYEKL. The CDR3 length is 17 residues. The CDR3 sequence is CASSQDGERYANYGYTF. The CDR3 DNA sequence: TGCGCCAGCAGCCAAGATGGGGAGCGGTACGCTAACTATGGCTACACCTTC.

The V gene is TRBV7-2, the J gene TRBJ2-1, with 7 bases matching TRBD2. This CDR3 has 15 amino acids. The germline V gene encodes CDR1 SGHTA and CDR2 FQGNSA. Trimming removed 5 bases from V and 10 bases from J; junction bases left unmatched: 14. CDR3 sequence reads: CASSPRVEAGWEQFF. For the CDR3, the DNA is TGTGCCAGCAGCCCCAGGGTCGAAGCGGGATGGGAGCAGTTCTTC.

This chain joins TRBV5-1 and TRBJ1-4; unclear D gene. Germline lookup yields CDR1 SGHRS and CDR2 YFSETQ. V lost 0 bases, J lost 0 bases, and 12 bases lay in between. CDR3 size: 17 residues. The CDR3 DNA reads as TGCGCCAGCAGCTTGGTGGGATCTCTAACAACTAATGAAAAACTGTTTTTT. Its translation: CASSLVGSLTTNEKLFF.